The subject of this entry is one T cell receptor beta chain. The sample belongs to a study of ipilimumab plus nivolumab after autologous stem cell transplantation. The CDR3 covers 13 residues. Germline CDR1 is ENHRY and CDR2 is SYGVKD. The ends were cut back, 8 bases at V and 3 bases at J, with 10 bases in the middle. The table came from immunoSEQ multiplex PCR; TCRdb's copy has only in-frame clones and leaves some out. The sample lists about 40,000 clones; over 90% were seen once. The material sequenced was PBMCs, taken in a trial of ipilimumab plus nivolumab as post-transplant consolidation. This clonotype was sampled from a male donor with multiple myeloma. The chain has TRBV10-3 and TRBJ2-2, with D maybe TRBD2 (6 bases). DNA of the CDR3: TGTGCCATCGGGACTCGGGACACCGGGGAGCTGTTTTTT. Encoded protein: CAIGTRDTGELFF.